Presented here are 16 T cell receptor beta chains from one specimen sequenced in a study of T cell responses to AZD1222 COVID-19 vaccine. Assay used: immunoSEQ multiplex PCR; TCRdb lists only in-frame clones, some missing. The sample records some 94,000 clones, around 90% being singletons. The specimen was peripheral blood, collected 28 days after the second AZD1222 dose. All receptors derive from an adult who received the AZD1222 COVID-19 vaccine.

The genes are TRBV4-1 and TRBJ1-5, with D unclear. V dropped 3 bases and J dropped 8 bases, with 17 bases sitting between them. CDR3 size: 15 residues. From germline, CDR1 is MGHRA and CDR2 YSYEKL. The chain's CDR3 is CASSQAGGRREPQHF. CDR3 nucleotides: TGCGCCAGCAGCCAGGCGGGCGGCAGGAGGGAGCCCCAGCATTTT.

V and J are TRBV6-1 and TRBJ1-2, with 8 positions matching TRBD1. Losses at the gene ends were 3 bases for V and 4 bases for J; bases not matched to a gene: 10. CDR1 MNHNS and CDR2 SASEGT come from the germline V gene. The CDR3 is made up of 16 amino acids. Here the CDR3 reads CASSDLGQGGIYGYTF. For the CDR3, the DNA is TGTGCCAGCAGTGATCTAGGACAGGGAGGGATCTATGGCTACACCTTC.

The J gene is TRBJ2-5, the V gene TRBV9, with D hard to call. V gave up 0 bases and J gave up 8 bases, with 5 bases separating them. CDR1 and CDR2 (germline): SGDLS, YYNGEE. The CDR3 contains 11 residues. The CDR3 DNA follows: TGTGCCAGCAGCGTAGGGACCACCCAGTACTTC. Protein: CASSVGTTQYF.

V gene TRBV24-1 combines with J gene TRBJ2-4; possibly TRBD2 for D (5 bases). Per germline, CDR1 KGHDR and CDR2 SFDVKD. V was pared by 4 bases and J by 8 bases, with 20 bases between. This CDR3 spans 16 amino acids. This CDR3 reads CATSDKTGNKRHIQYF. The CDR3 bases are TGTGCCACCAGTGACAAAACCGGGAACAAAAGGCACATTCAGTACTTC.

Turning to this clone: A much larger clonotype is one base distant, so this may be a read error. Other nucleotide sequences from this sample produce the same CDR3. V gene TRBV9 combines with J gene TRBJ2-2; D remains ambiguous. The CDR3 runs to 12 residues. CDR1 and CDR2 from the germline V gene are SGDLS and YYNGEE. Trimming removed 3 bases at V and 1 base at J, with 1 base between. The CDR3 nucleotides read TGTGCCAGCAGCGAGAACACCGGGGAGCTGTTTTTT. Its translation is CASSENTGELFF.

This clone was seen once. This sequence joins TRBV9 and TRBJ1-5, with D maybe TRBD1 (5 bases). Germline CDR1 and CDR2: SGDLS and YYNGEE. The CDR3 runs to 14 residues. V was trimmed by 0 bases and J by 7 bases, leaving 11 bases between them. CDR3 DNA: TGTGCCAGCAGCGTAGGACAGAGTAGGCAGCCCCAGCATTTT. This gives the protein CASSVGQSRQPQHF.

CDR3 loop: CASSPRVRDQAFF. CDR3 in DNA: TGCGCCAGCAGCCCAAGAGTCCGGGACCAGGCTTTCTTT. The chain uses TRBV4-1 and TRBJ1-1, with D possibly being TRBD1 (5 bases). CDR1 is MGHRA and CDR2 is YSYEKL in the germline V gene. Trimming took 4 bases from V and 11 from J, leaving 17 bases between them. This CDR3 is built from 13 residues.

V and J are TRBV10-3 and TRBJ2-7; D not certain. The V gene's germline CDR1 is ENHRY and CDR2 SYGVKD. The CDR3 loop spans 12 amino acids. V was clipped by 4 bases and J by 2 bases, with 6 bases between them. In DNA, the CDR3 is TGTGCCATCAGTGGGAGCACCTACGAGCAGTACTTC. Protein: CAISGSTYEQYF.

The V call is TRBV7-6, the J call TRBJ1-5; no clear D gene. The CDR3 extends over 13 amino acids. The V gene's germline CDR1 is SGHVS and CDR2 FNYEAQ. V was cut by 6 bases and J by 5 bases, with 11 bases left in between. The CDR3 sequence is CASSSEADQPQHF. DNA for the CDR3: TGTGCCAGCAGTTCGGAGGCGGATCAGCCCCAGCATTTT.

The chain employs TRBV6-5 and TRBJ1-3; 9 bases agree with TRBD1. After removal of 6 bases from V and 2 bases from J, the junction contained 2 bases not matched to a gene. Germline lookup yields CDR1 MNHEY and CDR2 SVGAGI. There are 14 residues in the CDR3. The chain's CDR3 is CASRRDRAGNTIYF. DNA of the CDR3: TGTGCCAGCAGGAGGGACAGGGCTGGAAACACCATATATTTT.

The V and J genes are TRBV9 and TRBJ1-3; no reliable D call. Trimming removed 0 bases at V and 4 bases at J, with 2 bases between. Germline values: CDR1 SGDLS, CDR2 YYNGEE. CDR3 length equals 12 residues. CDR3 sequence (DNA): TGTGCCAGCAGCGTAGGGGGAAACACCATATATTTT. The encoded protein is CASSVGGNTIYF.

The chain joins TRBV6-5 to TRBJ2-7; D is undetermined. The CDR3 contains 14 residues. Per the germline V gene, CDR1 is MNHEY and CDR2 is SVGAGI. V shed 5 bases and J shed 5 bases, with 16 bases lying between them. CDR3 residues: CASSPSIALDEQYF. Here the CDR3 DNA reads TGTGCCAGCAGTCCATCGATCGCCCTGGACGAGCAGTACTTC.

V usage is TRBV7-9 and J usage is TRBJ2-1; either TRBD1 or TRBD2 may fit D (5 bases each). The CDR3 runs 17 residues. Per germline, CDR1 SEHNR and CDR2 FQNEAQ (reference sequence). V was shortened by 4 bases and J by 2 bases, with 18 bases between the two germline ends. DNA for the CDR3: TGTGCCAGCAGCTCGTCCCAGGCCGGGGCTACCTACAATGAGCAGTTCTTC. Encoded protein: CASSSSQAGATYNEQFF. The full variable domain, its missing parts supplied by reference TRBV7-9 and TRBJ2-1, is DTGVSQNPRHKITKRGQNVTFRCDPISEHNRLYWYRQTLGQGPEFLTYFQNEAQLEKSRLLSDRFSAERPKGSFSTLEIQRTEQGDSAMYLCASSSSQAGATYNEQFFGPGTRLTVL.

The J gene is TRBJ1-5, the V gene TRBV6-2 or TRBV6-3; TRBD1 is a possible D gene (6 bases). CDR3 length equals 14 residues. Trimming pared 5 bases from V and 7 bases from J, leaving 15 bases between. The germline V gene has CDR1 MNHEY and CDR2 SVGEGT. As DNA, the CDR3 is TGTGCCAGCAGTCCCCCATACAGGGACCAGCCCCAGCATTTT. This translates into CASSPPYRDQPQHF.

This clone occurred once. The rearrangement joins TRBV7-9 to TRBJ2-5; no reliable D call. The length of the CDR3 is 14 residues. Germline CDR1 reads SEHNR; CDR2 reads FQNEAQ (reference sequence). V shed 5 bases and J shed 3 bases, with 13 bases lying between them. The DNA for the CDR3 is TGTGCCAGCAGCAAACGGACGGGTGAAGAGACCCAGTACTTC. Protein product: CASSKRTGEETQYF.

The V gene is TRBV29-1, the J gene TRBJ1-1; unclear D gene. This CDR3 has 14 amino acids. The V gene's germline CDR1 is SQVTM and CDR2 ANQGSEA. Trimming cost V 5 bases and J 0 bases, with 13 bases left between them. DNA for the CDR3: TGCAGCGTTACTCGACACAGCATGAACACTGAAGCTTTCTTT. It codes for CSVTRHSMNTEAFF.